One T cell receptor beta chain is described in this entry. The antigen remains undetermined. The entry originates in a study of response to subunit inactivated influenza vaccine. Study-level results: Seasonal influenza vaccination, on each occasion, was suggested by the authors to recruit few new T cells.

The germline V and J ends were trimmed by 2 bases and 11 bases, with 19 bases remaining between them. CDR3 length: 14 amino acids. Germline CDR1 reads GTSNPN; CDR2 reads SVGIG (reference sequence). MiXCR, applied by TCRdb to the RT-PCR reads, yields one record per CDR3 protein. This sample yields roughly 700,000 distinct CDR3 sequences, of which roughly 13% are seen a single time; 6% to 7% belongs to the top ten. The specimen comprised PBMCs from blood, sampled 14 to 15 days before vaccination. The rearrangement uses TRBV30 and TRBJ1-5; D remains unclear. The clonotype originates from a man over 45 who received an inactivated influenza vaccine. The chain's CDR3 is CAWSTSDLLRTQHF. CDR3 in DNA: TGTGCCTGGAGTACTTCGGACTTACTCAGAACCCAGCATTTT.